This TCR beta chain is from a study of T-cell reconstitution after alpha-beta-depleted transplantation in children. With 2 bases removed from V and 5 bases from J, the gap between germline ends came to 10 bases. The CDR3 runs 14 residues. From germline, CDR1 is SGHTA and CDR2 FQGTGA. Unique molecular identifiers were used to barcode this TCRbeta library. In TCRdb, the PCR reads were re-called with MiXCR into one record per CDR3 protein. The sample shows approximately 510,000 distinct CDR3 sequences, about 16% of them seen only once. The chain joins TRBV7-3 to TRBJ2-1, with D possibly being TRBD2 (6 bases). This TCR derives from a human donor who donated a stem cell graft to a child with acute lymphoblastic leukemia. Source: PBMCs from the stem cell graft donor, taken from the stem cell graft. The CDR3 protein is CASSLGDFDNEQFF. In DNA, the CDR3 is TGTGCCAGCAGCTTAGGGGACTTTGACAATGAGCAGTTCTTC.